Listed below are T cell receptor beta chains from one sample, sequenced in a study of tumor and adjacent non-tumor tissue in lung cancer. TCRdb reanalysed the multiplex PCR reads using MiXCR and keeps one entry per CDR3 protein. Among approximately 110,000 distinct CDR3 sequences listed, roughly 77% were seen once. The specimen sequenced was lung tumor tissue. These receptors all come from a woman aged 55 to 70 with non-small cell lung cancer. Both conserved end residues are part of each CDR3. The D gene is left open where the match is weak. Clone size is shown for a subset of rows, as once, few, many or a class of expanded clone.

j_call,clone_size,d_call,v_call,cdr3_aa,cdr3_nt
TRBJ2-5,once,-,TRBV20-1,CSAFRTSSETQYF,TGCAGTGCATTCCGGACCTCCTCCGAGACCCAGTACTTC
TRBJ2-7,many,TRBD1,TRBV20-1,CSARIAPGTVHYEQYF,TGCAGTGCTAGAATTGCCCCCGGGACAGTCCACTACGAGCAGTACTTC
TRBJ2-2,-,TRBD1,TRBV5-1,CASKPGTGTAGELFF,TGCGCCAGCAAGCCCGGGACAGGGACAGCCGGGGAGCTGTTTTTT
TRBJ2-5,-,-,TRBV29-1,CSGGHGGETQYF,TGCAGCGGGGGACACGGGGGAGAGACCCAGTACTTC
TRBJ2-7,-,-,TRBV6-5,CVSSYSNAGNYEQYF,TGTGTCAGCAGTTACTCGAACGCAGGAAACTACGAGCAGTACTTC
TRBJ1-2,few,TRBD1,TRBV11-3,CASSPDSTGRDGYIF,TGTGCCAGTAGCCCAGACTCGACAGGGAGAGATGGCTACATCTTC
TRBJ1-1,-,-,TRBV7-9,CASSPLGQMNTEAFF,TGTGCCAGCAGCCCACTTGGACAAATGAACACTGAAGCTTTCTTT
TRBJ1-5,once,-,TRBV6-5,CAGRTGSQPQHF,TGTGCCGGCCGAACAGGCTCACAGCCCCAGCATTTT
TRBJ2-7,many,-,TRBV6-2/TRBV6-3,CASTLGRGYEQYF,TGTGCCAGCACCCTGGGACGTGGCTACGAGCAGTACTTC
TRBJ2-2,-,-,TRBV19,CASRQGSHTGELFF,TGTGCCTCCCGCCAGGGATCTCACACCGGGGAGCTGTTTTTT
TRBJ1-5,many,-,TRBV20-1,CSARSVRDQPQHF,TGCAGTGCTAGGTCCGTGAGAGATCAGCCCCAGCATTTT
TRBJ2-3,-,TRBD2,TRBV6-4,CASSVLAGEGDTQYF,TGTGCCAGCAGCGTTCTAGCGGGAGAGGGTGATACGCAGTATTTT
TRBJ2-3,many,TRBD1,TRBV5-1,CASSPGDRGADTQYF,TGCGCCAGCAGCCCCGGGGACAGGGGGGCAGATACGCAGTATTTT
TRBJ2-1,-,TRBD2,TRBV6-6,CANSLGGSTYNEQFF,TGTGCCAACAGCCTGGGGGGGAGCACCTACAATGAGCAGTTCTTC
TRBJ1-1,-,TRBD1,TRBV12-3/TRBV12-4,CANSLSRTGVAEAFF,TGTGCCAATAGTTTATCCCGGACAGGGGTAGCTGAAGCTTTCTTT
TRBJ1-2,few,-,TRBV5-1,CASSRLQGENYGYTF,TGCGCCAGCAGCCGGTTGCAGGGAGAGAACTATGGCTACACCTTC
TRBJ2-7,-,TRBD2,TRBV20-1,CSTQPGLATHGQYF,TGCAGTACCCAACCGGGACTAGCAACTCACGGGCAGTACTTC
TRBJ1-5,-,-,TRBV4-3,CTSSQGTLSNQPQHF,TGCACCAGCAGCCAAGGGACATTAAGCAATCAGCCCCAACATTTT
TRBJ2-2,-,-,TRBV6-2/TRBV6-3,CVSTYTQQRANFGELFF,TGTGTCAGCACTTACACCCAACAGAGGGCCAACTTCGGGGAGCTGTTTTTT
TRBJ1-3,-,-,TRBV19,CASFPLGSGNTIYF,TGTGCCAGTTTCCCCCTGGGAAGCGGAAACACCATATATTTT
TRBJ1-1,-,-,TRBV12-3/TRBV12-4,CTSSLPGQWSEAFF,TGTACCAGCAGTTTACCTGGACAGTGGTCTGAAGCTTTCTTT
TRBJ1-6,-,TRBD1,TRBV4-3,CASNPGDRENTPLHF,TGCGCCAGCAACCCCGGGGACAGGGAAAATACACCCCTCCACTTT
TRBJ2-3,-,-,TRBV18,CASSAHVGTDTQYF,TGTGCCAGCTCAGCGCATGTCGGCACAGATACGCAGTATTTT
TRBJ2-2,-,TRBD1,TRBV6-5,CASSGPGQPPFANNRELFF,TGTGCCAGCAGTGGTCCGGGACAGCCACCGTTCGCGAACAACAGGGAGCTGTTTTTT
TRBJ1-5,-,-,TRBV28,CANSSIGNQPQHF,TGTGCCAACAGTTCGATAGGCAATCAGCCCCAGCATTTT
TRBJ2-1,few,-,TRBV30,CAANDVPGANFYNEQFF,TGTGCTGCAAACGACGTGCCGGGGGCGAATTTCTACAATGAGCAGTTCTTC
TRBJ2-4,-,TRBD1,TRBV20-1,CSARGQGEEAKNIQYF,TGCAGTGCTAGAGGACAGGGGGAGGAGGCCAAAAACATTCAATATTTC
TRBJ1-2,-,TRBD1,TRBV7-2,CASNLRRGLDNYTF,TGTGCCAGCAACTTACGCAGGGGGCTGGATAACTACACCTTC
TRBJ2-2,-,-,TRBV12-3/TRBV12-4,CVSTPDSGELFF,TGTGTCAGCACCCCCGATAGCGGGGAGCTGTTTTTT